This T cell receptor beta chain was captured in a study of OX40 agonist ivuxolimab in advanced cancers. At the level of the study: The study gave patients intravenous ivuxolimab at 0.01 to 10 mg/kg every 2 weeks.

Some clones are missing from TCRdb's copy, which holds only in-frame ones; the method was immunoSEQ multiplex PCR. The table has roughly 50,000 clones, around nine tenths seen once. This CDR3 is built from 14 residues. Germline assignment: CDR1 LNHDA and CDR2 SQIVND (reference sequence). V lost 6 bases and J lost 3; bases outside the gene matches: 3. Specimen: CD4+ or CD8+ T cells sorted from blood, collected in a trial of the OX40 agonist ivuxolimab. The sequence came from an adult with an advanced solid tumor such as melanoma, head and neck, liver or kidney cancer. This chain joins TRBV19 and TRBJ2-3; 10 bases are a match to TRBD1. The CDR3 DNA is TGTGCCAGTAGCCAGGACAGGGGGACAGATACGCAGTATTTT. This encodes CASSQDRGTDTQYF.